This T cell receptor beta chain originates from a study of cytomegalovirus exposure and HLA in healthy donors. Of note for this clone: The antigen is unknown.

It was with 60 Vbeta and 13 Jbeta primers that the PCR ran. The method was immunoSEQ multiplex PCR; TCRdb's version includes in-frame clones alone and lacks a portion of them. This table holds roughly 120,000 clones, 73% found once. The CDR3 is 15 amino acids. The germline V gene has CDR1 MGHRA and CDR2 YSYEKL. Trimming removed 0 bases from V and 7 bases from J, with 15 bases in between. Study-level results: Available immune exposure information was restricted to CMV serostatus only.

The receptor was isolated from a woman between 40 and 55 years old in good health and CMV-seronegative. This sequence joins TRBV4-1 and TRBJ1-2; a possible D gene is TRBD1 (5 bases). Specimen: PBMCs. This chain's CDR3 is CASSQDGGGFRGYTF. The CDR3 region has the DNA TGCGCCAGCAGCCAAGATGGGGGGGGTTTTCGTGGCTACACCTTC.